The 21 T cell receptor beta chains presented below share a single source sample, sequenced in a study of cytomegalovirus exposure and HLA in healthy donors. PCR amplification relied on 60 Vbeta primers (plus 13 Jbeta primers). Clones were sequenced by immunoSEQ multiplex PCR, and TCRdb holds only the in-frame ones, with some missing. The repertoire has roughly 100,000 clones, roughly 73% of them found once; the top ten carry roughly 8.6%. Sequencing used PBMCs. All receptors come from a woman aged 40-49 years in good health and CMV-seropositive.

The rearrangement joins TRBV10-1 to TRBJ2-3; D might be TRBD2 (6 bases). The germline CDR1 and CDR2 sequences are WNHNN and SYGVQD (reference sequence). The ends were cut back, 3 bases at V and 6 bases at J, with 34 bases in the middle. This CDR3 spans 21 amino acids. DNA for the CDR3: TGCGCCAGCAGTGACGGCGGTGGGCCCCTACACGGGCGACCCGCGGGGGATACGCAGTATTTT. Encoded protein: CASSDGGGPLHGRPAGDTQYF.

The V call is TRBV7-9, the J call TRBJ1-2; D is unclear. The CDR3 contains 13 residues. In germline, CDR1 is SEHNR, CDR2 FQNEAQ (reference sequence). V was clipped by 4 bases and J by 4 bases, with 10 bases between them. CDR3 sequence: CASSSRSGYGYTF. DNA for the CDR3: TGTGCCAGCAGCTCTAGGAGCGGCTATGGCTACACCTTC.

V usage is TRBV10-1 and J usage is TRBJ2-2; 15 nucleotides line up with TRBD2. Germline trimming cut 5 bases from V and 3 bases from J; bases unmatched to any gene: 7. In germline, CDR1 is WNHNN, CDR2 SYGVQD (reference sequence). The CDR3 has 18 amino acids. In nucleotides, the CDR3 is TGCGCCAGCAGTAAAGGACTAGCGGGAGGGCCTTACACCGGGGAGCTGTTTTTT. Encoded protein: CASSKGLAGGPYTGELFF.

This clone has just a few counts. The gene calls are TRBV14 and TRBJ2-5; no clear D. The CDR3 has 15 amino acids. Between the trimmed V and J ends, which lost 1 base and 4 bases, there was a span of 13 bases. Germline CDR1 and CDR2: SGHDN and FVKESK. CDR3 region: CASSQVFEELETQYF. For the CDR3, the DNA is TGTGCCAGCAGCCAAGTTTTTGAAGAGTTAGAGACCCAGTACTTC.

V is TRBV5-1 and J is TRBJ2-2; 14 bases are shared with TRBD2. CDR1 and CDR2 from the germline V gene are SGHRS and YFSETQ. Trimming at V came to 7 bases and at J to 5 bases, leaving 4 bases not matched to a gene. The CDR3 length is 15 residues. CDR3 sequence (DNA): TGCGCCAGCGCCGGGACTAGCGGGGGTACCGGGGAGCTGTTTTTT. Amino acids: CASAGTSGGTGELFF.

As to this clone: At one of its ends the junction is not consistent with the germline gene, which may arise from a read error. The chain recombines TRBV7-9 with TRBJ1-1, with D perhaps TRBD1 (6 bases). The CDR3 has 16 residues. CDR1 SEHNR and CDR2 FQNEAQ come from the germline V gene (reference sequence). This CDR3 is CSSSSGTGNPRTEAFF. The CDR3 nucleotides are TGTTCCAGCAGCTCCGGTACAGGGAATCCGAGGACTGAAGCTTTCTTT.

CDR3 DNA sequence: TGTGCCAGCAGCCAAGATCTAGTTACGAAGACCCAGTACTTC. Its protein product is CASSQDLVTKTQYF. The rearrangement joins TRBV5-6 to TRBJ2-5; D is undetermined. The CDR3 is made up of 14 amino acids. Deletions cut 4 bases from V and 6 bases from J, with 16 bases between. Germline values: CDR1 SGHDT, CDR2 YYEEEE.

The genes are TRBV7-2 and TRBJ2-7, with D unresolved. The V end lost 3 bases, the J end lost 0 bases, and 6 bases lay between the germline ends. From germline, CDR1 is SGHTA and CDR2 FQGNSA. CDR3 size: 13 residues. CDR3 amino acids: CASSFSSSYEQYF. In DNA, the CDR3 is TGTGCCAGCAGCTTCTCCAGCTCCTACGAGCAGTACTTC.

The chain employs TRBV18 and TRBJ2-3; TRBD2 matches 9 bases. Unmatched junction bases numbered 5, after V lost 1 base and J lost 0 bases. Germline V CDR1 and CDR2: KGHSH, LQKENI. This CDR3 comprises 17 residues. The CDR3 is CASSPLYLAGSTDTQYF. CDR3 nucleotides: TGTGCCAGCTCACCACTATATCTAGCGGGGAGCACAGATACGCAGTATTTT.

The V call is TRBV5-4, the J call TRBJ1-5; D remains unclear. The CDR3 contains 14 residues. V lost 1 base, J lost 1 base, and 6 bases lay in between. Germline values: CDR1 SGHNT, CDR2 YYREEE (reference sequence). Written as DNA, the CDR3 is TGTGCCAGCAGCTTGTTCCGGAGCAATCAGCCCCAGCATTTT. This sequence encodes CASSLFRSNQPQHF.

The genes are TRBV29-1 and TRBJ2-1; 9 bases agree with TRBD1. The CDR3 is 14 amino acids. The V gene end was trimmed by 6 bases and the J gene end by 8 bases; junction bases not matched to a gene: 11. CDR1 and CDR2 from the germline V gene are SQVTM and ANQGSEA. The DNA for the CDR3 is TGCAGCGTCAGAAAAACAGGGGGCCGGGATGAGCAGTTCTTC. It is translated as CSVRKTGGRDEQFF.

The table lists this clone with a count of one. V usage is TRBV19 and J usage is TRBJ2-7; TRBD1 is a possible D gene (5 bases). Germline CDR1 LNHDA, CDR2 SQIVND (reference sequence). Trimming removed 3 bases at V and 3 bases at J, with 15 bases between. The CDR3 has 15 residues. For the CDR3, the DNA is TGTGCCAGTAGTATGGGGCAGATCAGCTACTACGAGCAGTACTTC. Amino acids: CASSMGQISYYEQYF.

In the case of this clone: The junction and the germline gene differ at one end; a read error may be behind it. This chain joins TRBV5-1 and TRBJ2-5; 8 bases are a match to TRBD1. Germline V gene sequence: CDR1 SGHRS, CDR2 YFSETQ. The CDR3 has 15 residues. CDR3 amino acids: CANSLAGGSQETQYF. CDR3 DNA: TGCGCCAACAGCTTGGCAGGGGGCTCACAAGAGACCCAGTACTTC.

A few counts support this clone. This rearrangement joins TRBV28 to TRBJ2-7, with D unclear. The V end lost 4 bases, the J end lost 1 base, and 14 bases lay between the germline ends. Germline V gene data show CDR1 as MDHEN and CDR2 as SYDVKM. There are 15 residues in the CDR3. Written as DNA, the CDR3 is TGTGCCAGCAGTTACTCGGCCGCCAGGTCCTACGAGCAGTACTTC. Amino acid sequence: CASSYSAARSYEQYF.

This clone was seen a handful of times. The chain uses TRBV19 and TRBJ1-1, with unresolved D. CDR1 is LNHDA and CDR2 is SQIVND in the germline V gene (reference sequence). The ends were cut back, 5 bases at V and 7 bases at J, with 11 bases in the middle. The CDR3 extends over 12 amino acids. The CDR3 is CASSPYEGEAFF. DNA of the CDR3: TGTGCCAGTAGTCCGTATGAGGGTGAAGCTTTCTTT.

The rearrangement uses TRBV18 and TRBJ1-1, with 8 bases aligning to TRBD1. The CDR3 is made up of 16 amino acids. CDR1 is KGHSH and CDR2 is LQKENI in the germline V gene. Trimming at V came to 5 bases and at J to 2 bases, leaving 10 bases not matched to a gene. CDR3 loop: CASSASAGGINTEAFF. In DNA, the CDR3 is TGTGCCAGCTCAGCGTCGGCAGGGGGCATAAACACTGAAGCTTTCTTT.

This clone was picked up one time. Here the CDR3 DNA reads TGTGCCAGCAGCTACGGTTTTGCTAGCGGGAGGGCCGGTTACGAGCAGTACTTC. Translated: CASSYGFASGRAGYEQYF. The rearrangement uses TRBV5-4 and TRBJ2-7, with 12 bases fitting TRBD2. This CDR3 region has 18 residues. Germline lookup yields CDR1 SGHNT and CDR2 YYREEE (reference sequence). The V and J ends lost 3 bases and 4 bases, in that order; junction bases with no gene match: 14.

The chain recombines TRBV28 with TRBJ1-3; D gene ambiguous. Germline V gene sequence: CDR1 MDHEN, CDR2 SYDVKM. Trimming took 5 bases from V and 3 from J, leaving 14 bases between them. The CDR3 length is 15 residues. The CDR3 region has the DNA TGTGCCAGCAGTCCCCCGCGGATCAATGGAAACACCATATATTTT. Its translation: CASSPPRINGNTIYF.

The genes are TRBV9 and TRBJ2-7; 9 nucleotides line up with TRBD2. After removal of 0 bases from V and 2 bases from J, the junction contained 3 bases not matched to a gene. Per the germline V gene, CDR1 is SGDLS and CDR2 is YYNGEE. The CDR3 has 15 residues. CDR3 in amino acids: CASSVAAGGPYEQYF. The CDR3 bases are TGTGCCAGCAGCGTAGCGGCGGGGGGGCCCTACGAGCAGTACTTC.

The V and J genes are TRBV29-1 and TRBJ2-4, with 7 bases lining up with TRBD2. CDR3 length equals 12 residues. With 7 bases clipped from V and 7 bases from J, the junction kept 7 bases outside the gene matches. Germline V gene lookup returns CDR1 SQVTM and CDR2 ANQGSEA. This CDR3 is CSAARGDNIQYF. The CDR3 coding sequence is TGCAGCGCGGCACGGGGGGACAACATTCAGTACTTC.

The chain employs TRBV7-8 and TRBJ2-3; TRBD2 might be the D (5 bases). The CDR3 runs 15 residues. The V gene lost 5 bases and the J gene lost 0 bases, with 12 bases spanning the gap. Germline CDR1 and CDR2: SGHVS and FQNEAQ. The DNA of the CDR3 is TGTGCCAGCAGCCGCCAGGAGGCTAGCACAGATACGCAGTATTTT. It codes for CASSRQEASTDTQYF.